A selection of T cell receptor beta chains follows, all from one sample in a study of beta chain features in type 1 diabetes. Here immunoSEQ multiplex PCR was the method, and the copy in TCRdb shows in-frame clones only, minus some. Here the sample spans 680,000 or so clones, roughly 16% being singletons. Material: naive CD4+ T cells from blood. Receptor source: a man aged 18 to 30 in good health. CDR3s include the opening cysteine and the closing phenylalanine or tryptophan. Each record gives: clone size, J gene, CDR3 length, D gene, V gene, CDR3 protein, CDR3 DNA. A D gene is named only where the DNA matches it firmly. Size is omitted from some rows. Given values are once, few, many or a class for expanded clones.

abundance: few; j_gene: TRBJ2-7; len: 16; d_gene: NA; v_gene: TRBV7-2; CDR3aa: CASSLDSGAVRSEQYF; CDR3nt: TGTGCCAGCAGCTTAGATTCGGGGGCGGTGAGGAGCGAGCAGTACTTC
abundance: many; j_gene: TRBJ2-1; len: 13; d_gene: TRBD2; v_gene: TRBV13; CDR3aa: CAIPSGREDEQFF; CDR3nt: TGTGCCATTCCTAGCGGGAGGGAGGATGAGCAGTTCTTC
abundance: NA; j_gene: TRBJ2-1; len: 16; d_gene: NA; v_gene: TRBV4-3; CDR3aa: CASSQGPRSSYNEQFF; CDR3nt: TGCGCCAGCAGCCAAGGCCCCAGGAGCTCCTACAATGAGCAGTTCTTC
abundance: NA; j_gene: TRBJ1-2; len: 12; d_gene: TRBD1; v_gene: TRBV28; CDR3aa: CASRGQGYGYTF; CDR3nt: TGTGCCAGCAGGGGACAGGGGTATGGCTACACCTTC
abundance: few; j_gene: TRBJ2-4; len: 10; d_gene: NA; v_gene: TRBV20-1; CDR3aa: CSANSPKQYF; CDR3nt: TGCAGTGCCAATTCCCCAAAACAGTACTTC
abundance: NA; j_gene: TRBJ1-5; len: 13; d_gene: NA; v_gene: TRBV19; CDR3aa: CATRGGANQPQHF; CDR3nt: TGTGCCACCCGGGGGGGAGCCAATCAGCCCCAGCATTTT
abundance: few; j_gene: TRBJ2-5; len: 12; d_gene: NA; v_gene: TRBV5-1; CDR3aa: CASSADQETQYF; CDR3nt: TGCGCCAGCAGCGCGGACCAAGAGACCCAGTACTTC
abundance: few; j_gene: TRBJ1-1; len: 12; d_gene: NA; v_gene: TRBV29-1; CDR3aa: CSVGGRGTEAFF; CDR3nt: TGCAGCGTGGGTGGGCGGGGAACTGAAGCTTTCTTT
abundance: NA; j_gene: TRBJ1-1; len: 8; d_gene: NA; v_gene: TRBV2; CDR3aa: CASKGAFF; CDR3nt: TGTGCCAGCAAAGGAGCTTTCTTT
abundance: NA; j_gene: TRBJ1-6; len: 13; d_gene: NA; v_gene: TRBV2; CDR3aa: CASSEIGSDGLHF; CDR3nt: TGTGCCAGCAGTGAAATCGGGTCCGATGGCCTCCACTTT
abundance: few; j_gene: TRBJ2-1; len: 16; d_gene: TRBD2; v_gene: TRBV5-4; CDR3aa: CASSRSGRAPYNEQFF; CDR3nt: TGTGCCAGCAGCCGAAGCGGGAGGGCCCCTTACAATGAGCAGTTCTTC
abundance: NA; j_gene: TRBJ2-1; len: 15; d_gene: TRBD1; v_gene: TRBV5-4; CDR3aa: CASSAGQGNYNEQFF; CDR3nt: TGTGCCAGCAGCGCGGGACAGGGAAACTACAATGAGCAGTTCTTC
abundance: NA; j_gene: TRBJ2-3; len: 12; d_gene: NA; v_gene: TRBV28; CDR3aa: CASKGGTDTQYF; CDR3nt: TGTGCCAGCAAGGGGGGCACAGATACGCAGTATTTT
abundance: NA; j_gene: TRBJ2-3; len: 14; d_gene: TRBD2; v_gene: TRBV2; CDR3aa: CASSLAGATDTQYF; CDR3nt: TGTGCCAGCAGCCTAGCGGGGGCAACAGATACGCAGTATTTT
abundance: few; j_gene: TRBJ1-1; len: 14; d_gene: NA; v_gene: TRBV5-1; CDR3aa: CASSVGRANTEAFF; CDR3nt: TGCGCCAGCAGCGTTGGGAGGGCGAACACTGAAGCTTTCTTT
abundance: NA; j_gene: TRBJ1-1; len: 13; d_gene: TRBD1; v_gene: TRBV18; CDR3aa: CANLQGIGTEAFF; CDR3nt: TGTGCCAACCTACAGGGGATTGGCACTGAAGCTTTCTTT
abundance: NA; j_gene: TRBJ2-6; len: 16; d_gene: NA; v_gene: TRBV7-2; CDR3aa: CASSSGRTSGANVLTF; CDR3nt: TGTGCCAGCAGCTCGGGACGGACCTCTGGGGCCAACGTCCTGACTTTC
abundance: NA; j_gene: TRBJ2-3; len: 14; d_gene: TRBD1; v_gene: TRBV30; CDR3aa: CAWSGRGRRDTQYF; CDR3nt: TGTGCCTGGAGTGGCAGGGGGCGGAGAGATACGCAGTATTTT
abundance: NA; j_gene: TRBJ2-5; len: 12; d_gene: TRBD1; v_gene: TRBV6-1; CDR3aa: CASRGRQETQYF; CDR3nt: TGTGCGTCTAGGGGGCGTCAAGAGACCCAGTACTTC
abundance: NA; j_gene: TRBJ1-2; len: 17; d_gene: TRBD1; v_gene: TRBV2; CDR3aa: CASSFHLTGGRGYGYTF; CDR3nt: TGTGCCAGCAGTTTCCATCTCACAGGGGGTAGAGGGTATGGCTACACCTTC
abundance: few; j_gene: TRBJ1-1; len: 14; d_gene: TRBD1; v_gene: TRBV18; CDR3aa: CASSPGTGNTEAFF; CDR3nt: TGTGCCAGCTCACCCGGGACAGGGAACACTGAAGCTTTCTTT
abundance: few; j_gene: TRBJ2-7; len: 11; d_gene: NA; v_gene: TRBV7-2; CDR3aa: CASSSTALQYF; CDR3nt: TGTGCCAGCAGCTCGACTGCTTTGCAGTACTTC
abundance: few; j_gene: TRBJ1-1; len: 14; d_gene: NA; v_gene: TRBV5-1; CDR3aa: CASSLEAGSTEAFF; CDR3nt: TGCGCCAGCAGCTTGGAGGCAGGGAGTACTGAAGCTTTCTTT
abundance: few; j_gene: TRBJ2-3; len: 14; d_gene: NA; v_gene: TRBV5-4; CDR3aa: CASSSGSSTDTQYF; CDR3nt: TGTGCCAGCAGCTCAGGGAGTAGCACAGATACGCAGTATTTT
abundance: NA; j_gene: TRBJ2-2; len: 18; d_gene: NA; v_gene: TRBV15; CDR3aa: CATSRDRWEETNTGELFF; CDR3nt: TGTGCCACCAGCAGAGATCGATGGGAGGAGACGAACACCGGGGAGCTGTTTTTT
abundance: NA; j_gene: TRBJ1-2; len: 17; d_gene: TRBD1; v_gene: TRBV14; CDR3aa: CASSRRILGQGPYGYTF; CDR3nt: TGTGCCAGCAGCCGCCGCATACTAGGACAGGGACCTTATGGCTACACCTTC
abundance: few; j_gene: TRBJ2-5; len: 13; d_gene: NA; v_gene: TRBV29-1; CDR3aa: CSVRGRLQETQYF; CDR3nt: TGCAGCGTGAGGGGACGGCTCCAAGAGACCCAGTACTTC
abundance: few; j_gene: TRBJ2-7; len: 13; d_gene: NA; v_gene: TRBV19; CDR3aa: CASSIPGVYEQYF; CDR3nt: TGTGCCAGTAGTATCCCAGGGGTCTACGAGCAGTACTTC
abundance: few; j_gene: TRBJ2-7; len: 14; d_gene: TRBD1; v_gene: TRBV29-1; CDR3aa: CSASRQGSSYEQYF; CDR3nt: TGCAGCGCATCCAGACAGGGAAGCTCCTACGAGCAGTACTTC
abundance: NA; j_gene: TRBJ1-2; len: 14; d_gene: TRBD1; v_gene: TRBV9; CDR3aa: CASSVGTGNYGYTF; CDR3nt: TGTGCCAGCAGCGTAGGGACAGGGAACTATGGCTACACCTTC
abundance: NA; j_gene: TRBJ2-3; len: 13; d_gene: NA; v_gene: TRBV5-1; CDR3aa: CASSLSSPDTQYF; CDR3nt: TGCGCCAGCAGCTTGTCGTCCCCCGATACGCAGTATTTT
abundance: few; j_gene: TRBJ1-3; len: 14; d_gene: TRBD1; v_gene: TRBV29-1; CDR3aa: CSGIGQGGGNTIYF; CDR3nt: TGCAGCGGCATCGGACAGGGAGGTGGAAACACCATATATTTT
abundance: few; j_gene: TRBJ1-2; len: 13; d_gene: NA; v_gene: TRBV7-2; CDR3aa: CASSLISNYGYTF; CDR3nt: TGTGCCAGCAGCTTAATTTCTAACTATGGCTACACCTTC
abundance: NA; j_gene: TRBJ1-2; len: 15; d_gene: NA; v_gene: TRBV5-1; CDR3aa: CASSLGGGNEYGYTF; CDR3nt: TGCGCCAGCAGCTTGGGGGGAGGCAACGAGTATGGCTACACCTTC
abundance: few; j_gene: TRBJ1-1; len: 15; d_gene: NA; v_gene: TRBV7-9; CDR3aa: CASSLLGGTNTEAFF; CDR3nt: TGTGCCAGCAGCCTCCTCGGGGGGACCAACACTGAAGCTTTCTTT